A selection of T cell receptor beta chains follows, all from one sample in a study of beta chain features in type 1 diabetes. Profiling relied on immunoSEQ multiplex PCR, and the TCRdb table lists in-frame clones only, not all of them. This repertoire shows a few hundred thousand clones, roughly a fifth found once; its top ten account for around 0.044%. The sequencing input was naive CD4+ T cells from blood. The source is a woman aged 18 to 35 in good health. Both conserved end residues are part of each CDR3.

v_call: TRBV11-1
j_call: TRBJ2-5
cdr3_aa: CASSLKGAVQETQYF

v_call: TRBV4-2
j_call: TRBJ2-1
cdr3_aa: CASSQGPLQVLYYNEQFF

v_call: TRBV4-1
j_call: TRBJ2-1
cdr3_aa: CASSLFTSGTYNEQFF

v_call: TRBV19
j_call: TRBJ2-1
cdr3_aa: CASSTQSAGSYNEQFF

v_call: TRBV7-9
j_call: TRBJ1-2
cdr3_aa: CASSFGHRGNDGYTF

v_call: TRBV5-1
j_call: TRBJ2-1
cdr3_aa: CASSPRLAGGYNEQFF

v_call: TRBV7-9
j_call: TRBJ1-1
cdr3_aa: CASSPGDTNTEAFF

v_call: TRBV5-1
j_call: TRBJ2-3
cdr3_aa: CASSPGTSGELLTDTQYF

v_call: TRBV7-9
j_call: TRBJ2-3
cdr3_aa: CASSTQFGTGGTDTQYF

v_call: TRBV5-1
j_call: TRBJ2-1
cdr3_aa: CASSSSGSGRANEQFF

v_call: TRBV5-1
j_call: TRBJ1-2
cdr3_aa: CASSLETGGSYGYTF

v_call: TRBV19
j_call: TRBJ1-1
cdr3_aa: CASSIPHRGQLGTEAFF